This T cell receptor (beta chain) originates from a study of shared clonotypes between healthy human individuals. TCRdb's copy holds only in-frame clones and misses some; the assay was immunoSEQ multiplex PCR. In the table there are about 380,000 clones, about 96% of which are singletons. V shed 5 bases and J shed 0 bases, with 14 bases lying between them. This CDR3 has 15 amino acids. Per germline, CDR1 SQVTM and CDR2 ANQGSEA. The chain is built from TRBV29-1 and TRBJ2-1; D possibly matches TRBD1 or TRBD2 (5 bases each). The sample consisted of memory CD8+ T cells sorted from blood. Sample subset: CD45RO+ cells pooled with CCR7-negative TemRA cells. The sequence was collected from a man aged 25-40 years in good health. The CDR3 protein is CSVIRDLSSYNEQFF. The DNA of the CDR3 is TGCAGCGTTATCCGGGACCTAAGCTCCTACAATGAGCAGTTCTTC.